This T cell receptor beta chain was profiled in a study of T cells in Graves' hyperthyroidism and ophthalmopathy. The PBMCs had their origin in 10 ml of fresh peripheral blood. Researchers took RNA transcripts and amplified the TCR beta CDR3 regions from them. The HTBI primer set was used in a first-round RT-PCR of the TCR CDR3. TCRdb re-called the multiplex PCR reads through MiXCR, storing one row per CDR3 protein. The top ten hold under 7.5% of the sample, which has approximately 560,000 distinct CDR3 sequences, around 14% seen once. Per germline, CDR1 ENHRY and CDR2 SYGVKD. Losses at the gene ends were 10 bases for V and 11 bases for J; bases not matched to a gene: 11. CDR3 length: 13 amino acids.

The receptor's source is a woman aged 25 to 45 with Graves' hyperthyroidism. Material: blood. The V and J genes are TRBV10-3 and TRBJ1-1, with 12 bases identical to TRBD1. CDR3 nucleotide sequence: TGTGCCACGAGGGGGACAGGGGGCGATGAGGCTTTCTTT. Translation gives CATRGTGGDEAFF.